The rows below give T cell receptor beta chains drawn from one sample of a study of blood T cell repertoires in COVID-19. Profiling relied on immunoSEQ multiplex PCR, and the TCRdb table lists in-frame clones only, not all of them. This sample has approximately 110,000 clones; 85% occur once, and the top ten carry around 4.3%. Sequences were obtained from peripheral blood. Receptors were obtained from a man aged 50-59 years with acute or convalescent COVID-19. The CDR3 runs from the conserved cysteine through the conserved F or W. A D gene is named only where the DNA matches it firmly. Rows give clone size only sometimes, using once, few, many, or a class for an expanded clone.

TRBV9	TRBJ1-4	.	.	CASSGGDITNEKLFF	TGTGCCAGCAGCGGAGGGGACATAACTAATGAAAAACTGTTTTTT
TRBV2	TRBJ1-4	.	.	CASSFRTNRATNEKLFF	TGTGCCAGCAGTTTTCGAACCAACAGAGCAACTAATGAAAAACTGTTTTTT
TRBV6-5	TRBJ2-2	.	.	CATSEGLNTGELFF	TGTGCCACGAGCGAGGGACTTAACACCGGGGAGCTGTTTTTT
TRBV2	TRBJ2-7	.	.	CASRTTGTYSYEQYF	TGTGCCAGCAGAACCACCGGGACATACTCCTACGAGCAGTACTTC
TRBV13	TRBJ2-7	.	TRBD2	CASSSRVGSGIYEQYF	TGTGCCAGCAGCTCCCGGGTCGGTAGCGGGATCTACGAGCAGTACTTC
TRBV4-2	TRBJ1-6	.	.	CASSQEANSPLHF	TGTGCCAGCAGCCAAGAAGCAAATTCACCCCTCCACTTT
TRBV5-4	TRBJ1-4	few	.	CASSLDGEANEKLFF	TGTGCCAGCAGCTTGGACGGAGAGGCTAATGAAAAACTGTTTTTT
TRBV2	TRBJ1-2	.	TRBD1	CASSESLRTGSYGYTF	TGTGCCAGCAGTGAATCCCTAAGGACAGGGTCCTATGGCTACACCTTC
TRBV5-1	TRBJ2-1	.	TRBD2	CASSLAGTSESSYNEQFF	TGCGCCAGCAGCTTGGCAGGGACTAGCGAGAGCTCCTACAATGAGCAGTTCTTC
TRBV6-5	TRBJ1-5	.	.	CASRTGLYSNQPQHF	TGTGCCAGCAGAACAGGGCTGTATAGCAATCAGCCCCAGCATTTT
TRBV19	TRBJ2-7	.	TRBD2	CASKGGSYEQYF	TGTGCCAGTAAGGGAGGGTCCTACGAGCAGTACTTC
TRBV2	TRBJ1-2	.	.	CASSEGIWGDYGYTF	TGTGCCAGCAGTGAAGGAATCTGGGGAGACTATGGCTACACCTTC
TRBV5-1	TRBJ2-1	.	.	CASSLRGIRSYNEQFF	TGCGCCAGCAGCTTGCGGGGTATACGGTCCTACAATGAGCAGTTCTTC
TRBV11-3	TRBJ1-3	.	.	CASSPSWNEKGNTIYF	TGTGCCAGCAGCCCTAGCTGGAACGAGAAAGGAAACACCATATATTTT
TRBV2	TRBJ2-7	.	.	CASSEALPTTGQYF	TGTGCCAGCAGTGAAGCGCTTCCTACGACAGGGCAGTACTTC
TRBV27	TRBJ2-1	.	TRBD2	CASSRGGPRGNEQFF	TGTGCCAGCAGTCGGGGGGGTCCCCGGGGGAATGAGCAGTTCTTC
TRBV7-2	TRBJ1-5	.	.	CASSSRTDSNQPQHF	TGTGCCAGCAGCTCCCGGACAGATAGCAATCAGCCCCAGCATTTT
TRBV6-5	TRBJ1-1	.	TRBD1	CASRGATGSEAFF	TGTGCCAGCAGGGGGGCGACAGGGTCAGAAGCTTTCTTT
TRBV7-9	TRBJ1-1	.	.	CASSLALGVKAFF	TGTGCCAGCAGCTTAGCATTAGGGGTAAAAGCTTTCTTT
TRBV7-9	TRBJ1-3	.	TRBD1	CASSVDRGRTGNTIYF	TGTGCCAGCAGCGTGGACAGGGGCCGAACTGGAAACACCATATATTTT
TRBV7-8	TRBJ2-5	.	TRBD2	CASSHLYPLAGQETQYF	TGTGCCAGCAGCCACCTTTATCCGCTAGCGGGACAAGAGACCCAGTACTTC
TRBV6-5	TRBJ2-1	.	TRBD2	CASSYRGLAGANEQFF	TGTGCCAGCAGTTACCGGGGACTAGCGGGAGCGAATGAGCAGTTCTTC
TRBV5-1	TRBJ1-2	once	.	CASSSQGTNYGYTF	TGCGCCAGCAGCTCACAGGGTACGAACTATGGCTACACCTTC
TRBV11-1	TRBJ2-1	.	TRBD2	CASSRLGGSEQFF	TGTGCCAGCAGCCGGCTGGGGGGGAGCGAGCAGTTCTTC
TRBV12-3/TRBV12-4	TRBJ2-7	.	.	CASGGRPYEQYF	TGTGCCAGTGGAGGCAGGCCCTACGAGCAGTACTTC
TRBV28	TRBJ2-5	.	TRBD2	CASSIWTSGYQETQYF	TGTGCCAGCAGTATATGGACTAGCGGTTATCAAGAGACCCAGTACTTC
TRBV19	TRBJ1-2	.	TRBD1	CASSSRQGGSYGYTF	TGTGCCAGTAGTTCGCGACAGGGAGGTAGCTATGGCTACACCTTC
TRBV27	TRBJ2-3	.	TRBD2	CASSWGGLEGTDTQYF	TGTGCCAGCAGTTGGGGGGGACTAGAAGGGACAGATACGCAGTATTTT
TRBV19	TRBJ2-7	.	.	CASSPGGLYEQYF	TGTGCCAGTAGTCCCGGGGGGCTTTACGAGCAGTACTTC
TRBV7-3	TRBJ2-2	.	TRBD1	CASSRDRYTGELFF	TGTGCCAGCAGCCGGGACAGATACACCGGGGAGCTGTTTTTT
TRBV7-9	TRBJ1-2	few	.	CASSSHQGTNYGYTF	TGTGCCAGCAGCTCCCACCAGGGAACTAACTATGGCTACACCTTC
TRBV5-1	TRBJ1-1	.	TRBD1	CASSLRDRNTEAFF	TGCGCCAGCAGCTTACGGGACAGAAACACTGAAGCTTTCTTT
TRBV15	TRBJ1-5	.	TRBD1	CATSFKGGYQPQHF	TGTGCCACCAGCTTTAAAGGGGGCTATCAGCCCCAGCATTTT
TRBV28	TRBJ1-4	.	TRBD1	CASSPGGTGGEKLFF	TGTGCCAGCAGTCCCGGGGGGACAGGCGGTGAAAAACTGTTTTTT
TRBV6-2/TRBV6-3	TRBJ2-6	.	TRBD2	CASSQREGSGANVLTF	TGTGCCAGCAGCCAGCGGGAGGGCTCTGGGGCCAACGTCCTGACTTTC
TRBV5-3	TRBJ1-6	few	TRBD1	CARSHRDRSSYNSPLHF	TGTGCCAGAAGCCACCGGGACAGGAGCTCCTATAATTCACCCCTCCACTTT
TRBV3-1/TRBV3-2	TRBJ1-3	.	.	CASSQGHLTTGNTIYF	TGTGCCAGCAGCCAAGGCCATCTCACAACTGGAAACACCATATATTTT
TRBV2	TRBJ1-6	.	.	CASSNREKLLPLHF	TGTGCCAGCAGTAACCGGGAAAAATTACTACCCCTCCACTTT
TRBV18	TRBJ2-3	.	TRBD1	CASSLTGTGGRDTQYF	TGTGCCAGCTCACTAACCGGGACAGGGGGCCGGGATACGCAGTATTTT
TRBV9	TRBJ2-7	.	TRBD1	CASTTSSGGEAYEQYF	TGTGCCAGCACCACATCGTCAGGGGGTGAAGCCTACGAGCAGTACTTC
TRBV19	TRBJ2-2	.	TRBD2	CASRASGRGWNTGELFF	TGTGCCAGTAGGGCTAGCGGGAGGGGCTGGAACACCGGGGAGCTGTTTTTT
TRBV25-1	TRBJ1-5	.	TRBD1	CASSEDREYSNQPQHF	TGTGCCAGCAGCGAGGACAGGGAATATAGCAATCAGCCCCAGCATTTT
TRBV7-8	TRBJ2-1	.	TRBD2	CASNENSGRANNEQFF	TGTGCCAGCAACGAAAATAGCGGGAGGGCCAACAATGAGCAGTTCTTC
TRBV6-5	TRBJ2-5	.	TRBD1	CASRPLGQGQETQYF	TGTGCCAGCAGACCATTGGGACAGGGGCAAGAGACCCAGTACTTC
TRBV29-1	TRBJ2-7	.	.	CSVGSRGLPYEQYF	TGCAGCGTTGGTTCGCGGGGGCTCCCATACGAGCAGTACTTC
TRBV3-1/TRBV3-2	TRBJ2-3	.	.	CASSQTSPAGMQYF	TGTGCCAGCAGTCAAACCAGCCCGGCGGGAATGCAGTATTTT